Shown below are 6 T cell receptor beta chains from a single sample sequenced in a study of OX40 agonist ivuxolimab in advanced cancers. Data came from immunoSEQ multiplex PCR; TCRdb stores just in-frame clones and leaves some out. Among around 65,000 clones listed, around 92% were seen once. The input for sequencing was CD4+ or CD8+ T cells sorted from blood, taken in a trial of the OX40 agonist ivuxolimab. The source is an adult with an advanced solid tumor such as melanoma, head and neck, liver or kidney cancer.

The V and J genes are TRBV9 and TRBJ2-3, with D possibly matching TRBD2 (6 bases). CDR1 is SGDLS, CDR2 YYNGEE, per germline. V shed 3 bases and J shed 1 base, with 9 bases lying between them. This CDR3 is built from 14 residues. The CDR3 DNA follows: TGTGCCAGCAGCGCGGCTAGCGGCACAGATACGCAGTATTTT. The encoded protein is CASSAASGTDTQYF.

J is TRBJ2-1 and V is TRBV27; the D is unclear. This CDR3 spans 13 amino acids. The germline CDR1 and CDR2 sequences are MNHEY and SMNVEV (reference sequence). V lost 5 bases and J 6 bases, leaving 11 bases between the germline ends. This CDR3 reads CASSAILGNEQFF. CDR3 sequence (DNA): TGTGCCAGCAGTGCCATTCTAGGCAATGAGCAGTTCTTC.

The rearrangement links TRBV19 to TRBJ1-5; D might be TRBD1 (6 bases). Trimming pared 11 bases from V and 0 bases from J, leaving 14 bases between. This CDR3 spans 14 amino acids. Germline values: CDR1 LNHDA, CDR2 SQIVND (reference sequence). The CDR3 DNA reads TGTGCCGGGGGCGGGGACTATAGCAATCAGCCCCAGCATTTT. This encodes CAGGGDYSNQPQHF.

The genes are TRBV6-5 and TRBJ1-1; 7 bases are a match to TRBD1. Germline CDR1 and CDR2: MNHEY and SVGAGI. The trim removed 2 bases at V and 4 bases at J, leaving 4 bases unmatched. This CDR3 has 14 amino acids. CDR3 in DNA: TGTGCCAGCAGTTACCGGACAGGTAGCACTGAAGCTTTCTTT. Translated, it gives CASSYRTGSTEAFF.

The rearrangement links TRBV6-5 to TRBJ1-4; 7 bases match TRBD1. The J segment lost 4 bases and the V segment lost 2 bases, leaving 4 bases of the junction unmatched. Looked up from germline, CDR1 is MNHEY and CDR2 is SVGAGI. This CDR3 comprises 15 residues. This CDR3 reads CASSYAGTVNEKLFF. The CDR3 coding sequence is TGTGCCAGCAGTTACGCGGGGACAGTTAATGAAAAACTGTTTTTT.

V gene TRBV29-1 combines with J gene TRBJ1-4; D may be TRBD1 (6 bases). The CDR3 is made up of 14 amino acids. V gave up 6 bases and J gave up 2 bases, with 13 bases separating them. Germline V gene lookup returns CDR1 SQVTM and CDR2 ANQGSEA. The CDR3 loop is CSVEGRGTNEKLFF. As DNA, the CDR3 is TGCAGCGTCGAGGGTAGGGGGACTAATGAAAAACTGTTTTTT.